This is a list of T cell receptor beta chains from one sample in a study of blood T cell repertoires in COVID-19. Some clones are missing from TCRdb's copy, which holds only in-frame ones; the method was immunoSEQ multiplex PCR. The table lists 150,000 to 200,000 clones, roughly 80% of them singletons, with 6% to 8% in the top ten. Sequenced sample: peripheral blood. These receptors all come from a woman aged 70-85 years with COVID-19, enrolled during active disease. Each CDR3 is given with its conserved first and last residue. A D gene is named only where the DNA matches it firmly. Rows may omit the clone size; those that give it use once, few, many or a size class.

j_gene: TRBJ2-1
d_gene: -
abundance: -
v_gene: TRBV7-9
len: 14
CDR3aa: CASISTSSYNEQFF
CDR3nt: TGTGCCAGCATTTCCACGAGCTCCTACAATGAGCAGTTCTTC

j_gene: TRBJ2-7
d_gene: TRBD2
abundance: -
v_gene: TRBV7-2
len: 15
CDR3aa: CASSLASLAGAEQYF
CDR3nt: TGTGCCAGCAGCTTAGCGTCACTAGCGGGGGCCGAGCAGTACTTC

j_gene: TRBJ2-2
d_gene: TRBD2
abundance: -
v_gene: TRBV5-1
len: 18
CDR3aa: CASNHGGQGTSVSGELFF
CDR3nt: TGCGCCAGCAATCACGGCGGGCAGGGGACTAGCGTCTCCGGGGAGCTGTTTTTT

j_gene: TRBJ1-6
d_gene: TRBD1
abundance: -
v_gene: TRBV5-1
len: 13
CDR3aa: CASSFGDRETLHF
CDR3nt: TGCGCCAGCAGCTTTGGGGACAGGGAAACCCTCCACTTT

j_gene: TRBJ2-6
d_gene: -
abundance: -
v_gene: TRBV29-1
len: 16
CDR3aa: CSVSGFFGTGANVLTF
CDR3nt: TGCAGCGTTAGCGGGTTTTTCGGCACTGGGGCCAACGTCCTGACTTTC

j_gene: TRBJ2-3
d_gene: -
abundance: -
v_gene: TRBV7-9
len: 15
CDR3aa: CASSPEDTGTDTQYF
CDR3nt: TGTGCCAGCAGCCCTGAGGACACCGGGACAGATACGCAGTATTTT

j_gene: TRBJ2-7
d_gene: TRBD1
abundance: -
v_gene: TRBV9
len: 15
CDR3aa: CASSAQTGSLNEQYF
CDR3nt: TGTGCCAGCAGCGCCCAGACAGGGTCTTTGAACGAGCAGTACTTC

j_gene: TRBJ2-1
d_gene: -
abundance: -
v_gene: TRBV19
len: 14
CDR3aa: CASSIGSGYNEQFF
CDR3nt: TGTGCCAGTAGTATCGGGTCGGGGTACAATGAGCAGTTCTTC

j_gene: TRBJ2-1
d_gene: -
abundance: -
v_gene: TRBV10-1
len: 14
CDR3aa: CASSEVLSGNEQFF
CDR3nt: TGCGCCAGCAGTGAGGTTCTATCCGGCAATGAGCAGTTCTTC

j_gene: TRBJ2-3
d_gene: TRBD2
abundance: once
v_gene: TRBV19
len: 15
CDR3aa: CASSILLAGPDTQYF
CDR3nt: TGTGCCAGTAGTATCTTACTAGCGGGGCCAGATACGCAGTATTTT

j_gene: TRBJ1-1
d_gene: -
abundance: once
v_gene: TRBV5-1
len: 14
CDR3aa: CASSLVGLGTEAFF
CDR3nt: TGCGCCAGCAGCTTGGTAGGACTCGGCACTGAAGCTTTCTTT

j_gene: TRBJ2-1
d_gene: TRBD2
abundance: -
v_gene: TRBV5-4
len: 16
CDR3aa: CASSPPRLAANNEQFF
CDR3nt: TGTGCCAGCAGCCCCCCTCGGCTAGCGGCGAACAATGAGCAGTTCTTC

j_gene: TRBJ2-1
d_gene: -
abundance: -
v_gene: TRBV11-2
len: 15
CDR3aa: CASSQLVISYNEQFF
CDR3nt: TGTGCCAGCAGCCAACTCGTAATCTCCTACAATGAGCAGTTCTTC

j_gene: TRBJ2-2
d_gene: -
abundance: -
v_gene: TRBV5-1
len: 17
CDR3aa: CASSLGSAGRATGELFF
CDR3nt: TGCGCCAGCAGCTTGGGTTCAGCGGGCCGTGCCACCGGGGAGCTGTTTTTT

j_gene: TRBJ2-3
d_gene: -
abundance: -
v_gene: TRBV27
len: 18
CDR3aa: CASSLLSSWAFSTDTQYF
CDR3nt: TGTGCCAGCAGTCTCCTCAGTAGTTGGGCCTTTAGCACAGATACGCAGTATTTT

j_gene: TRBJ1-1
d_gene: -
abundance: -
v_gene: TRBV28
len: 13
CDR3aa: CASNVQGLTEAFF
CDR3nt: TGTGCCAGCAACGTCCAGGGGCTAACTGAAGCTTTCTTT

j_gene: TRBJ2-7
d_gene: TRBD1
abundance: -
v_gene: TRBV29-1
len: 14
CDR3aa: CSVAIGTGGHEQYF
CDR3nt: TGCAGCGTTGCTATCGGGACAGGGGGCCACGAGCAGTACTTC

j_gene: TRBJ2-5
d_gene: -
abundance: -
v_gene: TRBV19
len: 18
CDR3aa: CASSMVPTNYYLQETQYF
CDR3nt: TGTGCCAGTAGTATGGTTCCGACTAACTACTACCTCCAAGAGACCCAGTACTTC